A selection of T cell receptor beta chains follows, all from one sample in a study of T cells after yellow fever vaccination. TCRdb reprocessed the 5' RACE reads with MiXCR, giving one entry per CDR3 protein. The repertoire consists of tens of thousands of distinct CDR3 sequences, with around 7% occurring once and the leading ten covering 25% to 35%. Material: CD8+ T cells sorted from PBMCs, obtained more than 8 days after the first yellow fever vaccination. All receptors derive from a man aged 18 to 29 who received the YFV17D yellow fever vaccine. CDR3s include the opening cysteine and the closing phenylalanine or tryptophan. D genes are given only for firm matches. Clone size is shown for a subset of rows, as once, few, many or a class of expanded clone.

clone_size,d_call,v_call,j_call,cdr3_nt,cdr3_aa
many,.,TRBV9,TRBJ2-1,TGTGCCAGCAGCGTAGAGGGGGGGTACAATGAGCAGTTCTTC,CASSVEGGYNEQFF
many,.,TRBV19,TRBJ1-6,TGTGCCAGTAACATGGGTTTGGATTCACCCCTCCACTTT,CASNMGLDSPLHF
.,TRBD1,TRBV6-2/TRBV6-3,TRBJ1-5,TGTGCCAGCAGACACAGGGGGCGCGGGAATCAGCCCCAGCATTTT,CASRHRGRGNQPQHF
many,.,TRBV4-1,TRBJ2-1,TGCGCCAGCAGCCAAGGAGGGACGGGCCAATACAATGAGCAGTTCTTC,CASSQGGTGQYNEQFF
.,TRBD1,TRBV7-6,TRBJ2-4,TGTGCCAGCAGCTTAGACCGAGGGACAGTGCTAGCCAAAAACATTCAGTACTTC,CASSLDRGTVLAKNIQYF
few,.,TRBV4-1,TRBJ2-7,TGCGCCAGCAGCCAGAGAGGGGCGGTCAACTACGAGCAGTACTTC,CASSQRGAVNYEQYF
many,TRBD1,TRBV4-2,TRBJ2-2,TGTGCCAGCAGCCACCCCCGGGACAGGGGGCCGAACACCGGGGAGCTGTTTTTT,CASSHPRDRGPNTGELFF
many,.,TRBV12-3/TRBV12-4,TRBJ2-3,TGTGCCAGCAGTTTAAAGGGTCAGGGAGGCACAGATACGCAGTATTTT,CASSLKGQGGTDTQYF
.,TRBD2,TRBV4-2,TRBJ2-2,TGTGCCAGCAGCCAAGTCCCCCCCCGCCTGACTAGCGGGGGGGCGATCACCGGGGAGCTGTTTTTT,CASSQVPPRLTSGGAITGELFF
many,.,TRBV7-9,TRBJ2-7,TGTGCCAGCAGTTTGGAGACGCGGGACGCCGAGCAGTACTTC,CASSLETRDAEQYF
.,TRBD1,TRBV6-1,TRBJ1-1,TGTGCCAGCAGTGAAGCGGACCCCAGGGGGGGGAGAACTGAAGCTTTCTTT,CASSEADPRGGRTEAFF
many,.,TRBV25-1,TRBJ2-3,TGTGCCAGCAGTGGAAGAGGGGATTCAATAAGGGATACGCAGTATTTT,CASSGRGDSIRDTQYF
many,TRBD2,TRBV19,TRBJ2-5,TGTGCCAGTAGTATACTGGATCGCGGGGGAGAGACCCAGTACTTC,CASSILDRGGETQYF
few,TRBD2,TRBV3-1,TRBJ2-1,TGTGCCAGCAGCCACGGACTAGCGGGGGCCAACAATGAGCAGTTCTTC,CASSHGLAGANNEQFF
many,.,TRBV6-5,TRBJ1-5,TGTGCCAGCAGTTACTCTGGGGGTGGTAGCAATCAGCCCCAGCATTTT,CASSYSGGGSNQPQHF
many,TRBD2,TRBV7-9,TRBJ2-3,TGTGCCAGCAGCGTCCCCCTGGCGGGGGGGCCGGATACGCAGTATTTT,CASSVPLAGGPDTQYF
many,.,TRBV6-4,TRBJ2-3,TGTGCCAGCAGTTTCGAGGGGCGACCAACAGATACGCAGTATTTT,CASSFEGRPTDTQYF
many,.,TRBV5-1,TRBJ2-3,TGCGCCAGCAGCTTGGAGGCCGTCCCAGATACGCAGTATTTT,CASSLEAVPDTQYF
few,.,TRBV2,TRBJ1-2,TGTGCCAGCAGTGAAAGTTTGTGGCAGGCCCTCTATGGCTACACCTTC,CASSESLWQALYGYTF
many,TRBD1,TRBV6-5,TRBJ2-1,TGTGCCAGCAGTTACGTTCTTTGGGACAGGAAAACCTACAATGAGCAGTTCTTC,CASSYVLWDRKTYNEQFF
many,TRBD1,TRBV7-8,TRBJ2-1,TGTGCCAGCAGCTTGACCGGGACAGATGACAATGAGCAGTTCTTC,CASSLTGTDDNEQFF
.,.,TRBV14,TRBJ2-5,TGTGCCAGCAGCCAAGACTTGGGGTACCAAGAGACCCAGTACTTC,CASSQDLGYQETQYF
many,.,TRBV4-1,TRBJ1-6,TGCGCCAGCAGCCAAGAGGGCTCCTATAATTCACCCCTCCACTTT,CASSQEGSYNSPLHF
.,.,TRBV5-1,TRBJ2-1,TGCGCCAGCAGCCCTGGAACGGGGCAGGGCAATGAGCAGTTCTTC,CASSPGTGQGNEQFF
many,TRBD1,TRBV5-1,TRBJ2-1,TGCGCCAGCAGCTTGGAGGGGGCTAATTTCAATGAGCGGCAGTTCTTC,CASSLEGANFNERQFF
.,.,TRBV5-1,TRBJ2-4,TGCGCCAGCAGCTTGACTGAAAACATTCAGTACTTC,CASSLTENIQYF
many,.,TRBV9,TRBJ2-5,TGTGCCAGCAGCGTAGATGAGAGGGGTGGCCAGTACTTC,CASSVDERGGQYF
many,.,TRBV4-3,TRBJ2-3,TGCGCCAGCAGCCAAGACGCCGGCGGATCCACAGATACGCAGTATTTT,CASSQDAGGSTDTQYF
few,TRBD2,TRBV20-1,TRBJ2-1,TGCAGTGCGGGCGGGGGGGAGCAGTTCTTC,CSAGGGEQFF
many,.,TRBV21-1,TRBJ1-1,TGTGCCAGCAGCAAAGGAGGCCCGGCCCCAGCTTTCTTT,CASSKGGPAPAFF
few,.,TRBV5-4,TRBJ2-3,TGTGCCAGCAGCTTGTTCGGTTTTGGGGGTACAGATACGCAGTATTTT,CASSLFGFGGTDTQYF
many,.,TRBV5-1,TRBJ2-5,TGCGCCAGCAGCTGGCTGGTGGGCCAAGAGACCCAGTACTTC,CASSWLVGQETQYF
.,TRBD1,TRBV18,TRBJ2-7,TGTGCCAGCTCACCTGATCCGGGACAGCGCTCCTACGAGCAGTACTTC,CASSPDPGQRSYEQYF
.,.,TRBV2,TRBJ2-1,TGTGCCAGCAGGGACTGGACAGTGCAGTTCTTC,CASRDWTVQFF
few,.,TRBV9,TRBJ2-3,TGTGCCAGCAGCGTATCCCGCACAGATACGCAGTATTTT,CASSVSRTDTQYF
many,TRBD2,TRBV7-9,TRBJ2-1,TGTGCCAGCAGCTCGGGACTAGCGGGTTACAATGAGCAGTTCTTC,CASSSGLAGYNEQFF
many,.,TRBV15,TRBJ2-2,TGTGCCACCAGCAGTCGGGCTTCGAACACCGGGGAGCTGTTTTTT,CATSSRASNTGELFF
.,TRBD1,TRBV13,TRBJ2-3,TGTGCCAGCAGCTCCGGGACAGGAAAAGATACGCAGTATTTT,CASSSGTGKDTQYF
.,TRBD2,TRBV11-2,TRBJ2-2,TGTGCCAGCTGGGAGGGGTACACCGGGGAGCTGTTTTTT,CASWEGYTGELFF
.,TRBD1,TRBV5-6,TRBJ2-1,TGTGCCAGCAGCCTCGGGACAGGCGGGAATGAGCAGTTCTTC,CASSLGTGGNEQFF
.,.,TRBV7-9,TRBJ1-6,TGTGCCAGCAGCTTAGGGTTCGGGGCCGTTTATAATTCACCCCTCCACTTT,CASSLGFGAVYNSPLHF
many,TRBD1,TRBV25-1,TRBJ2-2,TGTGCCAGCAGTGGGACAGGGGACACCGGGGAGCTGTTTTTT,CASSGTGDTGELFF
.,.,TRBV6-1,TRBJ1-6,TGTGCCAGTTTAGCCCGAGGTCCACCCCTCCACTTT,CASLARGPPLHF
many,.,TRBV5-6,TRBJ2-1,TGTGCCAGCGCCACGGGGACCTACAATGAGCAGTTCTTC,CASATGTYNEQFF
.,.,TRBV6-5,TRBJ2-7,TGTGCCAGCGATAAGGGGTGGGGGGGCGCCGAGCAGTACTTC,CASDKGWGGAEQYF
.,.,TRBV25-1,TRBJ2-5,TGTGCCAGCAGTGACCCCGTCCTAGAGACCCAGTACTTC,CASSDPVLETQYF
.,.,TRBV6-5,TRBJ2-7,TGTGCCAGCAGTTACTCGAATCGGGGAGTGCGCTACGAGCAGTACTTC,CASSYSNRGVRYEQYF
.,.,TRBV29-1,TRBJ2-7,TGCAGCGTTGGGACAGGCCGGGGGTACGAGCAGTACTTC,CSVGTGRGYEQYF
many,TRBD2,TRBV7-2,TRBJ2-2,TGTGCCAGCAGCTTAGTGGGGGGGACCGGGGAGCTGTTTTTT,CASSLVGGTGELFF
.,.,TRBV11-2,TRBJ2-7,TGTGCCAGCAGCTTAGATTCAGGGAGGGGGGGGGTTTCCTACGAGCAGTACTTC,CASSLDSGRGGVSYEQYF
many,.,TRBV29-1,TRBJ1-5,TGCAGCGTTGAGACCCCAGGGCGGCAGCCCCAGCATTTT,CSVETPGRQPQHF